This T cell receptor beta chain was captured in a study of cytomegalovirus exposure and HLA in healthy donors. The sample holds one count of this clone. Its antigen is still unknown. A multiplex PCR was run with 60 Vbeta primers and 13 Jbeta primers. Libraries were prepared by immunoSEQ multiplex PCR; TCRdb keeps only in-frame clonotypes and omits some of them. Found here are about 61,000 clones, 70% to 90% of them singletons; the top ten hold about 1.6%. Study-level findings and limits: In a later analysis, several top co-occurrence clusters appeared linked to parvovirus B19, influenza, CMV and Epstein-Barr virus. Investigators reported 150 to 200 TCR beta chains as tied to cytomegalovirus.

This TCR came from a man aged 25 to 45 in good health and CMV-seropositive. The sample was PBMCs.

The CDR3: CAWKTGGPLNTEAFF. The CDR3 DNA sequence: TGTGCCTGGAAGACAGGGGGCCCCCTGAACACTGAAGCTTTCTTT. The chain couples TRBV30 to TRBJ1-1; 10 nucleotides line up with TRBD1. Germline lookup yields CDR1 GTSNPN and CDR2 SVGIG (reference sequence). This CDR3 is 15 amino acids long. The J segment lost 0 bases and the V segment lost 4 bases, leaving 5 bases of the junction unmatched.